A single sample gave rise to the 26 T cell receptor beta chains below, sequenced in a study of T-cell reconstitution after alpha-beta-depleted transplantation in children. Preparation of the TCRbeta library used unique molecular identifiers. MiXCR, run by TCRdb on the PCR reads, gives a single entry per CDR3 protein. The sample consists of some 260,000 distinct CDR3 sequences, roughly a quarter of them appearing once. Sequencing was performed on PBMCs, mostly from graft donor cells, taken 360 days after TCRalphabeta/CD19-depleted stem cell transplant. The source is a female patient between 2 and 15 years old who had a stem cell transplant for congenital amegakaryocytic thrombocytopenia, so the T cells may come from the graft donor.

The chain joins TRBV5-1 to TRBJ2-1, with TRBD1 matching 7 bases. Germline CDR1 reads SGHRS; CDR2 reads YFSETQ. The V and J ends lost 3 bases and 0 bases, in that order; junction bases with no gene match: 6. This CDR3 is built from 16 residues. The CDR3 loop reads CASSYSGQVSYNEQFF. CDR3 in DNA: TGCGCCAGCAGCTATTCCGGACAGGTCTCCTACAATGAGCAGTTCTTC.

The chain is built from TRBV5-6 and TRBJ2-7; possibly TRBD2 for D (6 bases). Germline lookup yields CDR1 SGHDT and CDR2 YYEEEE. Trimming shortened V by 0 bases and J by 5 bases, and 15 bases separated the two germline ends. The CDR3 sequence is 15 residues long. CDR3: CASSLAPGGGNEQYF. In DNA, the CDR3 is TGTGCCAGCAGCTTGGCCCCTGGAGGAGGGAACGAGCAGTACTTC.

This clonotype was seen a handful of times. The rearrangement links TRBV12-3 or TRBV12-4 to TRBJ1-2; no reliable D call. This CDR3 region has 14 residues. Trimming cost V 4 bases and J 2 bases, with 11 bases left between them. The CDR3 here is CASSSVFVNYGYTF. CDR3 bases: TGTGCCAGCAGTTCAGTCTTTGTAAACTATGGCTACACCTTC.

In its sample, this clonotype was seen a few times. The chain has TRBV6-2 or TRBV6-3 and TRBJ2-7; TRBD2 agrees at 8 bases. V shed 6 bases and J 3 bases; nucleotides not matched to a gene: 10. This CDR3 comprises 15 residues. Germline loops: CDR1 MNHEY, CDR2 SVGEGT. This CDR3 is CASSPGRGIGYEQYF. The DNA of the CDR3 is TGTGCCAGCAGCCCCGGGAGGGGGATCGGCTACGAGCAGTACTTC.

This clonotype was observed a single time. The genes are TRBV6-5 and TRBJ2-7; tentative D call: TRBD1 (8 bases). Trimming removed 4 bases from V and 5 bases from J, with 18 bases in between. The CDR3 has 15 residues. The germline gives CDR1 MNHEY, CDR2 SVGAGI. The CDR3 is CASSSKDREGDEQYF. The CDR3 DNA sequence: TGTGCCAGCAGTTCCAAGGACAGGGAGGGGGACGAGCAGTACTTC.

This clonotype was counted between two and nine times. The chain combines TRBV3-1 with TRBJ1-2; D is ambiguous. CDR1 is LGHDT, CDR2 YNNKEL, per germline (reference sequence). This CDR3 contains 15 residues. V was trimmed by 0 bases and J by 4 bases, leaving 12 bases between them. The CDR3, as DNA: TGTGCCAGCAGCCAAGAAGGCAGTTGGGGCTATGGCTACACCTTC. The encoded protein is CASSQEGSWGYGYTF.

This clonotype was counted a few times. V usage is TRBV7-2 and J usage is TRBJ2-5; 8 bases fit TRBD2. The CDR3 has 13 amino acids. Germline V CDR1 and CDR2: SGHTA, FQGNSA. With V trimmed by 5 bases and J by 5 bases, 4 bases remained unmatched. DNA of the CDR3: TGTGCCAGCAGCCACGGGGGGGAGGAGACCCAGTACTTC. Translating gives CASSHGGEETQYF.

The chain couples TRBV3-1 to TRBJ2-3; D is undetermined. V was cut by 0 bases and J by 4 bases, with 2 bases left in between. The CDR3 is 12 residues long. Germline V lookup: CDR1 LGHDT, CDR2 YNNKEL (reference sequence). Here the CDR3 reads CASSQDPDTQYF. CDR3 DNA: TGTGCCAGCAGCCAAGATCCAGATACGCAGTATTTT.

This clonotype occurred a few times. The CDR3 loop is CASSLWGGFSTDTQYF. The CDR3 DNA follows: TGCGCCAGCAGCTTGTGGGGGGGCTTCAGTACAGATACGCAGTATTTT. The chain uses TRBV5-1 and TRBJ2-3, with a possible D match to TRBD2 (7 bases). The CDR3 loop spans 16 amino acids. V was pared by 1 base and J by 3 bases, with 15 bases between. From germline, CDR1 is SGHRS and CDR2 YFSETQ.

The table lists this clonotype with many counts. The chain couples TRBV10-3 to TRBJ2-6; D unresolved. CDR1 is ENHRY, CDR2 SYGVKD, per germline. The CDR3 runs 14 residues. The V and J ends lost 7 bases and 1 base respectively, with 8 bases between them. CDR3 loop: CAIKRQSGANVLTF. CDR3 nucleotides: TGTGCCATCAAAAGGCAGTCTGGGGCCAACGTCCTGACTTTC.

This clonotype has just a few counts. The genes are TRBV29-1 and TRBJ2-7; TRBD1 matches at 9 bases. Germline V gene sequence: CDR1 SQVTM, CDR2 ANQGSEA. The CDR3 is 14 residues long. V dropped 7 bases and J dropped 7; count of bases not matched to a gene: 14. CDR3 bases: TGCAGCGCCTTCGAGGCGGGACAGGGTGGTGAGCAGTACTTC. It translates to CSAFEAGQGGEQYF.

This clonotype was seen more than once but under ten times. The chain joins TRBV7-8 to TRBJ2-3, with 11 bases aligning to TRBD1. This CDR3 comprises 16 residues. Germline V gene data show CDR1 as SGHVS and CDR2 as FQNEAQ. Losses at the gene ends were 4 bases for V and 4 bases for J; bases not matched to a gene: 7. The CDR3 loop is CASSSLPGQGADTQYF. The CDR3 region has the DNA TGTGCCAGCAGCTCCTTACCGGGACAGGGGGCAGATACGCAGTATTTT.

This CDR3 reads CATSDLNGNEQFF. The CDR3 DNA sequence: TGTGCCACCAGTGATTTGAACGGGAATGAGCAGTTCTTC. The chain recombines TRBV24-1 with TRBJ2-1; no firm D call. Trimming took off 0 bases at V and 7 bases at J, with 6 bases between the two ends. Germline V gives CDR1 KGHDR, CDR2 SFDVKD. The CDR3 totals 13 residues.

This clonotype was seen many times. The chain carries TRBV28 and TRBJ1-1; TRBD1 matches 7 bases. The CDR3 sequence is 15 residues long. Unmatched junction bases numbered 7, after V lost 4 bases and J lost 2 bases. Germline V gene data show CDR1 as MDHEN and CDR2 as SYDVKM. The CDR3 loop reads CASSYQGVGNTEAFF. The CDR3, as DNA: TGTGCCAGCAGTTACCAGGGGGTAGGTAACACTGAAGCTTTCTTT.

V is TRBV29-1 and J is TRBJ1-1; unclear D gene. The CDR3 has 13 amino acids. CDR1 and CDR2 from the germline V gene are SQVTM and ANQGSEA. The germline V and J ends were trimmed by 7 bases and 0 bases, with 12 bases remaining between them. For the CDR3, the DNA is TGCAGCGCCGATCGGCAGCTGAACACTGAAGCTTTCTTT. Its translation is CSADRQLNTEAFF.

In this sample, this clonotype turned up a few times. This chain joins TRBV18 and TRBJ2-5, with unresolved D. The V end was cut by 3 bases, the J end by 2 bases, with 13 bases between. CDR1 and CDR2 from the germline V gene are KGHSH and LQKENI. CDR3 length: 15 amino acids. DNA of the CDR3: TGTGCCAGCTCACCCACGAGACACGTTCAAGAGACCCAGTACTTC. Amino acid sequence: CASSPTRHVQETQYF.

The chain couples TRBV5-1 to TRBJ2-2; 7 nucleotides match TRBD1. The junction had 6 bases not matched to a gene; V was cut back by 7 bases and J by 6 bases. The CDR3 sequence is 13 residues long. Germline-derived CDR1 and CDR2 are SGHRS and YFSETQ. This chain's CDR3 is CASGRQGPGELFF. Written as DNA, the CDR3 is TGCGCCAGCGGAAGACAGGGCCCCGGGGAGCTGTTTTTT. Complete variable domain (other parts from reference TRBV5-1 and TRBJ2-2): KAGVTQTPRYLIKTRGQQVTLSCSPISGHRSVSWYQQTPGQGLQFLFEYFSETQRNKGNFPGRFSGRQFSNSRSEMNVSTLELGDSALYLCASGRQGPGELFFGEGSRLTVL.

This chain links TRBV5-1 with TRBJ1-6, with TRBD1 matching 11 bases. Per the germline V gene, CDR1 is SGHRS and CDR2 is YFSETQ. J was trimmed by 10 bases and V by 4 bases; bases with no gene match: 7. CDR3 size: 15 residues. This CDR3 reads CASSPGRTGGSPLHF. The CDR3 bases are TGCGCCAGCAGCCCGGGGCGGACAGGGGGCTCACCCCTCCACTTT.

V and J are TRBV7-6 and TRBJ2-6; TRBD2 matches 7 bases. From germline, CDR1 is SGHVS and CDR2 FNYEAQ. Losses at the gene ends were 1 base for V and 2 bases for J; bases not matched to a gene: 2. The CDR3 loop spans 16 amino acids. CDR3 sequence: CASSLGGGAGANVLTF. The CDR3 DNA reads TGTGCCAGCAGCTTAGGGGGGGGAGCTGGGGCCAACGTCCTGACTTTC.

This clonotype showed up just a few times. V and J are TRBV15 and TRBJ2-7; D is unclear. The CDR3 is 14 residues long. Germline V CDR1 and CDR2: LNHNV, YYDKDF (reference sequence). The germline V and J ends were trimmed by 0 bases and 4 bases, with 10 bases remaining between them. The CDR3 protein is CATSREDRFYEQYF. CDR3 nucleotides: TGTGCCACCAGCAGAGAGGACCGATTTTACGAGCAGTACTTC.

Worth noting for this clonotype: Germline and junction disagree at one end, which may indicate a read error. V usage is TRBV5-1 and J usage is TRBJ1-1, with D uncertain. Germline values: CDR1 SGHRS, CDR2 YFSETQ. CDR3 length equals 13 residues. Here the CDR3 DNA reads TGCGCCAGCAGCTTGGGGGGTCACACTGAAGATTTCTTT. Protein product: CASSLGGHTEDFF. Filled out from reference TRBV5-1 and TRBJ1-1, the complete variable domain reads KAGVTQTPRYLIKTRGQQVTLSCSPISGHRSVSWYQQTPGQGLQFLFEYFSETQRNKGNFPGRFSGRQFSNSRSEMNVSTLELGDSALYLCASSLGGHTEDFFGQGTRLTVV.

The chain joins TRBV27 to TRBJ2-5; 7 bases map to TRBD1. V lost 5 bases and J lost 4; bases outside the gene matches: 10. Germline V gene data show CDR1 as MNHEY and CDR2 as SMNVEV (reference sequence). The CDR3 loop spans 15 amino acids. CDR3 nucleotide sequence: TGTGCCAGCAGTGTCCGACAGGGTTGGACAGAGACCCAGTACTTC. This codes for CASSVRQGWTETQYF.

This clonotype was found a few times. V gene TRBV14 combines with J gene TRBJ2-7, with 10 bases identical to TRBD2. The V and J ends lost 4 bases and 6 bases, in that order; junction bases with no gene match: 6. Germline CDR1 reads SGHDN; CDR2 reads FVKESK. CDR3 length: 14 amino acids. CDR3 sequence reads: CASSPLAGEVEQYF. CDR3 coding DNA: TGTGCCAGCAGCCCGCTAGCGGGAGAGGTCGAGCAGTACTTC.

The table lists this clonotype with a few counts. The chain uses TRBV28 and TRBJ2-7; 8 nucleotides match TRBD1. This CDR3 has 13 residues. Trimming removed 7 bases from V and 2 bases from J; junction bases left unmatched: 4. The germline CDR1 and CDR2 sequences are MDHEN and SYDVKM. CDR3 loop: CASKMDRAYEQYF. CDR3 sequence (DNA): TGTGCCAGCAAAATGGACAGGGCCTACGAGCAGTACTTC.

This clonotype was picked up a small number of times. V usage is TRBV6-1 and J usage is TRBJ1-2; 7 bases match TRBD1. The CDR3 is 14 residues long. Per the germline V gene, CDR1 is MNHNS and CDR2 is SASEGT. The J segment lost 6 bases and the V segment lost 8 bases, leaving 12 bases of the junction unmatched. Here the CDR3 reads CASGRLQGVNGYTF. In nucleotides, the CDR3 is TGTGCCAGCGGTAGACTGCAGGGGGTTAATGGCTACACCTTC.

In this sample, this clonotype turned up a few times. The chain employs TRBV7-3 and TRBJ2-1; the D is unclear. Germline lookup yields CDR1 SGHTA and CDR2 FQGTGA. CDR3 size: 15 residues. With 0 bases removed from V and 2 bases from J, the gap between germline ends came to 8 bases. Written as DNA, the CDR3 is TGTGCCAGCAGCTTAACTAGTTCGGCCTACAATGAGCAGTTCTTC. Translation gives CASSLTSSAYNEQFF.